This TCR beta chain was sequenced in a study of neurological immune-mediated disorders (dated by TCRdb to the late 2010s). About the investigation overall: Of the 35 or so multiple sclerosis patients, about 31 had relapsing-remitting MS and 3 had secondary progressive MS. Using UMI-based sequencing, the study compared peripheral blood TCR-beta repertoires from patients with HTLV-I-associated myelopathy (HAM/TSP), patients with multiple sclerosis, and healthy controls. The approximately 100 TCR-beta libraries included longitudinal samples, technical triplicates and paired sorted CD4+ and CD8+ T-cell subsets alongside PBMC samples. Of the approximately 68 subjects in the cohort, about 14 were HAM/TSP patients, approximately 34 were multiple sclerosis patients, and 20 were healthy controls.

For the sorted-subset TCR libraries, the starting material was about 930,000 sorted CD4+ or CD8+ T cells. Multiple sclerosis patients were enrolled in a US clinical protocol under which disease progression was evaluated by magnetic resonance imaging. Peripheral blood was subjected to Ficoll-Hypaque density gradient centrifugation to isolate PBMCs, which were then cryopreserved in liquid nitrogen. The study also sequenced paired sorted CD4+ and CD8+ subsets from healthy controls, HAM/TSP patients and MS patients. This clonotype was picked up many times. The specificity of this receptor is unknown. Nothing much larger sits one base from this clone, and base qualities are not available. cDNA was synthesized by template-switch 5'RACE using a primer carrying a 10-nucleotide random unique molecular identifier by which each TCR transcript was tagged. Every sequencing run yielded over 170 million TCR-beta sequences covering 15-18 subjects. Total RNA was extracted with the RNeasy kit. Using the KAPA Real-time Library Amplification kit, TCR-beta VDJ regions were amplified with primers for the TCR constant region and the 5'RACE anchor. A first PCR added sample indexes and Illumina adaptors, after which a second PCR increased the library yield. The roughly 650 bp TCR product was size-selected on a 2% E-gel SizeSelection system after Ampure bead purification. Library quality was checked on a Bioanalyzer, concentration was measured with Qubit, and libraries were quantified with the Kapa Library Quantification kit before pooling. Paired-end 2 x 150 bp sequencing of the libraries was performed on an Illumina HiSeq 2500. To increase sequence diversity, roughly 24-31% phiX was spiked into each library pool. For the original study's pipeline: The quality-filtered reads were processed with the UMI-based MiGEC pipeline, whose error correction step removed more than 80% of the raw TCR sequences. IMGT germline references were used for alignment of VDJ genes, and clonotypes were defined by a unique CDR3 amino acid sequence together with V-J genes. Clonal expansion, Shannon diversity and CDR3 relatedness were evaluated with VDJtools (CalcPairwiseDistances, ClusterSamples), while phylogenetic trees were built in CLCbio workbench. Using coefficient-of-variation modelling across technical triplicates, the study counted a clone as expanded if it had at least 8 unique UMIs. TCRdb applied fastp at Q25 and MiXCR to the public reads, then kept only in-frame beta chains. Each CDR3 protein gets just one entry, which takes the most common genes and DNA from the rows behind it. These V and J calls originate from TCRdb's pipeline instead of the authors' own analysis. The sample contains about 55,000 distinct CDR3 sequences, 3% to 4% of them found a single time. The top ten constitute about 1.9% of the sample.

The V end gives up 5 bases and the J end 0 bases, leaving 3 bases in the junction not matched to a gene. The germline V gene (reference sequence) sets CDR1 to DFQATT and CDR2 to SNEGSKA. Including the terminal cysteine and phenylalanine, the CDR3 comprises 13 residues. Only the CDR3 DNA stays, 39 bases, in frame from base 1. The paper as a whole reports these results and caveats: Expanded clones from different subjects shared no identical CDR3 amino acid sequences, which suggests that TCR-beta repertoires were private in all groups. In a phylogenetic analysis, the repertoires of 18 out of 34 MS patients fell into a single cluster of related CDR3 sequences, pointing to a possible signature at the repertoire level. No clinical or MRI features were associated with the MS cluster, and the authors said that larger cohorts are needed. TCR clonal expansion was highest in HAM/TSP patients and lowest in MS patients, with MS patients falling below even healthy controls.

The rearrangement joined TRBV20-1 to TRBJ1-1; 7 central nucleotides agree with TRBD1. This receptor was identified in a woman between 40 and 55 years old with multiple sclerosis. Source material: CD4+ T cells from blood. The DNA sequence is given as TGCAGTGCTTGGCAGGGGGTGAACACTGAAGCTTTCTTT. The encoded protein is CSAWQGVNTEAFF.